The 25 T cell receptor beta chains reported below all come from one sample, sequenced in a study of beta chain features in type 1 diabetes. Study results and caveats: Patients with Type 1 diabetes showed moderately but significantly shorter TCRB CDR3s in all four CD4+ subsets.

Isolated RNA was reverse transcribed in full, so expressed TCRB transcripts were sequenced. Assay: immunoSEQ multiplex PCR; the TCRdb copy retains only in-frame clones and omits some. The sample lists about 370,000 clones, 9.6% occurring once. The antigens these receptors bind are not known. Sequencing was done on a sample of central memory CD4+ T cells from blood. The receptors were sampled from a man younger than 40 with type 1 diabetes.

This clone appeared a single time. A read error may account for a junction end that differs from germline. The CDR3 nucleotides read TGTGCCAGCAGTTCTTGGCCTAGCGGGAGGGAGGTGACCCAGTACTTC. Translating it yields CASSSWPSGREVTQYF. This sequence joins TRBV10-3 and TRBJ2-5, with 12 bases identical to TRBD2. Germline V lookup: CDR1 ENHRY, CDR2 SYGVKD. This CDR3 has 16 residues.

There are a few counts of this clone. The V and J genes are TRBV28 and TRBJ2-7, with 9 nucleotides matching TRBD2. From germline, CDR1 is MDHEN and CDR2 SYDVKM. Germline trimming cut 1 base from V and 2 bases from J; bases unmatched to any gene: 12. The CDR3 has 18 amino acids. CDR3 region: CASSLFSPRGRGAYEQYF. The CDR3 DNA reads as TGTGCCAGCAGTTTATTTAGTCCCCGCGGGAGGGGGGCCTACGAGCAGTACTTC.

About this clone: A much larger clone sits a single nucleotide away, making a read error possible. V usage is TRBV11-1 and J usage is TRBJ2-2, with D unclear. The CDR3 is 14 residues long. Trimming took off 0 bases at V and 1 base at J, with 3 bases between the two ends. The V gene's germline CDR1 is SGHAT and CDR2 FQDESV (reference sequence). The CDR3 region is CASSLAQNTGELFF. The CDR3 bases are TGTGCCAGCAGCTTAGCCCAGAACACCGGGGAGCTGTTTTTT.

This clone was seen a handful of times. The chain employs TRBV23-1 and TRBJ1-2; 12 bases match TRBD1. TRBV23-1 is assigned to the ORF class and has an uncertain function. The CDR3 is 16 residues long. The V gene end was trimmed by 4 bases and the J gene end by 6 bases; junction bases not matched to a gene: 9. The CDR3, as DNA: TGCGCCAGCAGTCTCCCCGGGACAGGGGGCGCACATGGCTACACCTTC. It yields the protein CASSLPGTGGAHGYTF.

This clone was seen a few times. This chain uses TRBV4-3 with TRBJ2-3, with no clear D. The length of the CDR3 is 15 residues. Trimming removed 1 base at V and 0 bases at J, with 8 bases between. Germline CDR1 is LGHNA and CDR2 is YSLEER. The CDR3 sequence: CASSQGILSTDTQYF. DNA of the CDR3: TGCGCCAGCAGCCAAGGGATACTTAGCACAGATACGCAGTATTTT.

V usage is TRBV7-8 and J usage is TRBJ2-5; D not certain. The CDR3 contains 12 residues. V lost 5 bases to trimming and J lost 7 bases, with 11 bases between them. CDR1 and CDR2 from the germline V gene are SGHVS and FQNEAQ. The CDR3 DNA sequence: TGTGCCAGCAGCCCCGCCGAACGGACCCAGTACTTC. Protein product: CASSPAERTQYF. Full variable domain (rest looked up from reference TRBV7-8 and TRBJ2-5): GAGVSQSPRYKVAKRGQDVALRCDPISGHVSLFWYQQALGQGPEFLTYFQNEAQLDKSGLPSDRFFAERPEGSVSTLKIQRTQQEDSAVYLCASSPAERTQYFGPGTRLLVL.

In this sample, this clone turned up a few times. This chain connects TRBV18 to TRBJ2-7; D remains unclear. The CDR3 spans 13 residues. Trimming pared 2 bases from V and 3 bases from J, leaving 8 bases between. Germline V gene sequence: CDR1 KGHSH, CDR2 LQKENI. The CDR3 DNA is TGTGCCAGCTCACCAGCGGCGAACTACGAGCAGTACTTC. Its protein product is CASSPAANYEQYF.

This clone was counted only a few times. The chain links TRBV28 to TRBJ2-4; tentative D call: TRBD1 (6 bases). Per the germline V gene, CDR1 is MDHEN and CDR2 is SYDVKM. The V and J ends lost 2 bases and 0 bases respectively, with 17 bases between them. This CDR3 is built from 18 residues. The CDR3 reads CASSLAGTSALAKNIQYF. The DNA for the CDR3 is TGTGCCAGCAGTTTAGCAGGGACATCAGCTTTAGCCAAAAACATTCAGTACTTC.

Only a few counts were recorded for this clone. Compared with germline, one end of the junction differs, possibly owing to a read error. The chain is built from TRBV28 and TRBJ1-4; 7 nucleotides align to TRBD1. The CDR3 is made up of 13 amino acids. Germline CDR1 reads MDHEN; CDR2 reads SYDVKM. This CDR3 is CAGRGAGYEKLFF. Here the CDR3 DNA reads TGTGCCGGCAGGGGGGCAGGGTATGAAAAACTGTTTTTT.

This chain joins TRBV30 and TRBJ1-4; maybe TRBD1 (5 bases). This CDR3 is built from 13 residues. Germline lookup yields CDR1 GTSNPN and CDR2 SVGIG (reference sequence). V was shortened by 0 bases and J by 8 bases, with 10 bases between the two germline ends. The CDR3 DNA sequence: TGTGCCTGGAGTGTGCAGGGTTGGGAAAAACTGTTTTTT. Encoded protein: CAWSVQGWEKLFF. Drawing the rest from reference TRBV30 and TRBJ1-4, the complete variable domain is SQTIHQWPATLVQPVGSPLSLECTVEGTSNPNLYWYRQAAGRGLQLLFYSVGIGQISSEVPQNLSASRPQDRQFILSSKKLLLSDSGFYLCAWSVQGWEKLFFGSGTQLSVL.

This chain joins TRBV5-1 and TRBJ2-1; D possibly corresponds to TRBD2 (5 bases). CDR1 and CDR2 from the germline V gene are SGHRS and YFSETQ. V dropped 4 bases and J dropped 0 bases, with 11 bases sitting between them. This CDR3 has 15 amino acids. This CDR3 is CASSLDYRSYNEQFF. Written as DNA, the CDR3 is TGCGCCAGCAGCCTAGACTACCGCTCCTACAATGAGCAGTTCTTC.

In its sample, this clone was seen many times. The chain carries TRBV7-9 and TRBJ2-7; 10 positions agree with TRBD1. The V gene's germline CDR1 is SEHNR and CDR2 FQNEAQ (reference sequence). The trim removed 7 bases at V and 5 bases at J, leaving 11 bases unmatched. The CDR3 covers 15 residues. CDR3 nucleotides: TGTGCCAGCACCGAGTGGGGGACAGGGGACGACGAGCAGTACTTC. Amino acids: CASTEWGTGDDEQYF.

This clone was seen more than once but under ten times. The rearrangement uses TRBV7-9 and TRBJ2-1; TRBD2 matches 7 bases. CDR1 is SEHNR and CDR2 is FQNEAQ in the germline V gene (reference sequence). This CDR3 is built from 19 residues. J was trimmed by 7 bases and V by 5 bases; bases with no gene match: 23. CDR3 in amino acids: CASSPMRLLAESVWNEQFF. The CDR3 coding sequence is TGTGCCAGCAGCCCAATGAGGCTTCTAGCGGAGTCCGTGTGGAATGAGCAGTTCTTC.

This clone occurred a few times. The rearrangement links TRBV5-1 to TRBJ2-7; D is uncertain. Looked up from germline, CDR1 is SGHRS and CDR2 is YFSETQ. Trimming stripped 0 bases from V and 5 bases from J, with 9 bases between. The CDR3 sequence is 13 residues long. CDR3 amino acids: CASSLEQRNEQYF. In nucleotides, the CDR3 is TGCGCCAGCAGCTTGGAACAGAGGAACGAGCAGTACTTC.

This clone was seen a few times. This sequence joins TRBV6-1 and TRBJ2-5; 9 positions agree with TRBD1. The CDR3 has 14 residues. CDR1 is MNHNS and CDR2 is SASEGT in the germline V gene. V trimming: 7 bases; J trimming: 5 bases; junction bases outside the gene matches: 8. The CDR3 loop reads CASMGQGPRETQYF. CDR3 DNA sequence: TGTGCCAGCATGGGACAGGGCCCGCGGGAGACCCAGTACTTC.

This clone appeared a few times. V is TRBV28 and J is TRBJ1-5, with TRBD1 identical over 9 bases. The CDR3 sequence is 14 residues long. Germline CDR1 reads MDHEN; CDR2 reads SYDVKM. V dropped 9 bases and J dropped 5; count of bases not matched to a gene: 8. The CDR3 DNA sequence: TGTGCCAGTAATGGCGGGACAGGGCATCAGCCCCAGCATTTT. Its translation: CASNGGTGHQPQHF.

Only a few counts were recorded for this clone. Other nucleotide sequences from this sample produce the same CDR3. V gene TRBV6-5 combines with J gene TRBJ2-5, with D possibly matching TRBD2 (7 bases). Deletions cut 4 bases from V and 5 bases from J, with 11 bases between. CDR1 MNHEY and CDR2 SVGAGI come from the germline V gene. The CDR3 runs to 13 residues. The CDR3 DNA reads TGTGCCAGCAGTTTAGGGGGGGGCGAGACCCAGTACTTC. Residues: CASSLGGGETQYF.

CDR3 sequence reads: CASSPAGGSGEQYF. CDR3 nucleotides: TGTGCCAGCTCACCGGCGGGAGGGTCCGGCGAGCAGTACTTC. The chain combines TRBV18 with TRBJ2-7; 9 nucleotides agree with TRBD2. The CDR3 runs to 14 residues. Per germline, CDR1 KGHSH and CDR2 LQKENI. J lost 6 bases, V lost 3 bases, and 6 bases had no gene match. The variable domain in full, completed from reference TRBV18 and TRBJ2-7, reads NAGVMQNPRHLVRRRGQEARLRCSPMKGHSHVYWYRQLPEEGLKFMVYLQKENIIDESGMPKERFSAEFPKEGPSILRIQQVVRGDSAAYFCASSPAGGSGEQYFGPGTRLTVT.

This clone was observed at least ten times. Its ends do not fully match the called genes, so a read error is possible. CDR3 sequence: CASSLEGRTPHF. As DNA, the CDR3 is TGCGCCAGCAGCTTGGAGGGACGGACGCCACACTTC. The chain carries TRBV5-1 and TRBJ2-7; D possibly matches TRBD1 or TRBD2 (5 bases each). Germline CDR1 is SGHRS and CDR2 is YFSETQ. This CDR3 contains 12 residues. The whole variable domain, filled in from reference TRBV5-1 and TRBJ2-7, reads KAGVTQTPRYLIKTRGQQVTLSCSPISGHRSVSWYQQTPGQGLQFLFEYFSETQRNKGNFPGRFSGRQFSNSRSEMNVSTLELGDSALYLCASSLEGRTPHFGPGTRLTVT.

The gene calls are TRBV7-2 and TRBJ1-5; no clear D. Germline V gene sequence: CDR1 SGHTA, CDR2 FQGNSA. The CDR3 covers 15 residues. Trimming took 1 base from V and 7 from J, leaving 14 bases between them. CDR3 bases: TGTGCCAGCAGCTTAGAGGCCGCGGCGGAGCAGCCCCAGCATTTT. Amino acid sequence: CASSLEAAAEQPQHF. Full variable domain (rest looked up from reference TRBV7-2 and TRBJ1-5): GAGVSQSPSNKVTEKGKDVELRCDPISGHTALYWYRQSLGQGLEFLIYFQGNSAPDKSGLPSDRFSAERTGGSVSTLTIQRTQQEDSAVYLCASSLEAAAEQPQHFGDGTRLSIL.

The chain has TRBV5-1 and TRBJ2-7; 7 nucleotides match TRBD1. Trimming at V came to 6 bases and at J to 4 bases, leaving 13 bases not matched to a gene. The CDR3 contains 15 residues. Germline values: CDR1 SGHRS, CDR2 YFSETQ. For the CDR3, the DNA is TGCGCCAGCATGACAGGGACGTCCCGCTATTACGAGCAGTACTTC. Amino acid sequence: CASMTGTSRYYEQYF.

This clone was counted only a few times. The V and J genes are TRBV5-1 and TRBJ1-3, with TRBD1 matching 8 bases. J lost 0 bases, V lost 7 bases, and 15 bases had no gene match. Germline V gene sequence: CDR1 SGHRS, CDR2 YFSETQ. The CDR3 has 18 residues. The CDR3 region has the DNA TGCGCCAGCGCCGAAGCTAGGACCGGGACAGGCTCTGGAAACACCATATATTTT. It codes for CASAEARTGTGSGNTIYF.

The chain links TRBV7-3 to TRBJ2-6; unclear D gene. This CDR3 comprises 17 residues. Per germline, CDR1 SGHTA and CDR2 FQGTGA. Trimming removed 4 bases from V and 1 base from J, with 14 bases in between. The CDR3 sequence: CASSSDAWISGANVLTF. CDR3 in DNA: TGTGCCAGCAGCTCGGACGCGTGGATTTCTGGGGCCAACGTCCTGACTTTC.

The J gene is TRBJ1-1, the V gene TRBV7-8; possibly TRBD1 for D (6 bases). The CDR3 extends over 14 amino acids. V was trimmed by 4 bases and J by 1 base, leaving 10 bases between them. The germline V gene has CDR1 SGHVS and CDR2 FQNEAQ. In DNA, the CDR3 is TGTGCCAGCAGCTCTCAGACAGGGAACACTGAAGCTTTCTTT. The encoded protein is CASSSQTGNTEAFF. Complete variable domain (other parts from reference TRBV7-8 and TRBJ1-1): GAGVSQSPRYKVAKRGQDVALRCDPISGHVSLFWYQQALGQGPEFLTYFQNEAQLDKSGLPSDRFFAERPEGSVSTLKIQRTQQEDSAVYLCASSSQTGNTEAFFGQGTRLTVV.

The table lists this clone with a few counts. The rearrangement uses TRBV28 and TRBJ2-1, with a tentative D call TRBD2 (6 bases). Germline CDR1 is MDHEN and CDR2 is SYDVKM. The CDR3 contains 12 residues. V was cut by 7 bases and J by 6 bases, with 10 bases left in between. The CDR3 region has the DNA TGTGCCAGCATGGAGGGGATCAATGAGCAGTTCTTC. Protein: CASMEGINEQFF.